The rows below give T cell receptor beta chains drawn from one sample of a study of identical twins. TCRdb recomputed calls from the 5' RACE reads with MiXCR, one row per CDR3 protein. The sample lists around 1.7 million distinct CDR3 sequences, around 29% occurring once. The source material was cord blood. The receptors were sampled from a newborn girl in good health. The CDR3 runs from the conserved cysteine through the conserved F or W. D genes are given only for firm matches. Not all rows give a size; the values are once, few, many and, for expanded clones, a class.

cdr3_aa | cdr3_nt | v_call | clone_size | d_call | j_call
CAWSAAGTQNQPQHF | TGTGCCTGGAGTGCCGCCGGGACTCAGAATCAGCCCCAGCATTTT | TRBV30 | . | . | TRBJ1-5
CASSSTPGLNYGYTF | TGTGCCAGCAGCTCAACACCCGGTCTTAACTATGGCTACACCTTC | TRBV7-9 | few | . | TRBJ1-2
CASSLVLYREANYGYTF | TGCGCCAGCAGCTTAGTCCTCTACAGGGAAGCTAACTATGGCTACACCTTC | TRBV5-1 | few | . | TRBJ1-2
CASGLNPRTRGEQYF | TGTGCTAGTGGTTTGAACCCCAGGACAAGGGGCGAGCAGTACTTC | TRBV12-5 | . | . | TRBJ2-7
CSARNSGNSPLHF | TGCAGTGCTAGAAACAGCGGTAATTCACCCCTCCACTTT | TRBV20-1 | few | . | TRBJ1-6
CASSLLVILGQAAAYGYTF | TGTGCCAGCAGCTTATTAGTGATTCTGGGACAAGCAGCGGCCTATGGCTACACCTTC | TRBV7-9 | . | . | TRBJ1-2
CASSVTSGEETQYF | TGTGCCAGCAGTGTGACTAGCGGGGAAGAGACCCAGTACTTC | TRBV12-3/TRBV12-4 | . | TRBD2 | TRBJ2-5
CSARRTSGRHSYNEQYF | TGCAGTGCTAGGCGGACTAGCGGGAGACATAGCTACAATGAGCAGTACTTC | TRBV20-1 | . | TRBD2 | TRBJ2-5
CASSQVGAAGVYEQYF | TGTGCCAGCAGCCAAGTTGGGGCAGCGGGAGTATACGAGCAGTACTTC | TRBV4-2 | few | TRBD2 | TRBJ2-7
CASSYFGGASYNEQYF | TGTGCCAGCAGTTACTTCGGGGGGGCGTCCTACAATGAGCAGTACTTC | TRBV6-6 | . | TRBD2 | TRBJ2-5
CSVAGRLNTEAFF | TGCAGCGTTGCCGGCAGGCTGAACACTGAAGCTTTCTTT | TRBV29-1 | few | . | TRBJ1-1
CSARVVGGEQYF | TGCAGTGCTAGAGTGGTCGGGGGCGAGCAGTACTTC | TRBV20-1 | . | . | TRBJ2-7
CSATGTGVAGATGELFF | TGCAGTGCGACCGGGACAGGGGTGGCGGGAGCAACCGGGGAGCTGTTTTTT | TRBV20-1 | once | TRBD1 | TRBJ2-2
CSGATSGGNIQYF | TGCAGCGGCGCGACTAGCGGGGGAAACATTCAGTACTTC | TRBV29-1 | . | TRBD2 | TRBJ2-4
CSGIDLAKNIQYF | TGCAGTGGGATAGATTTAGCCAAAAACATTCAGTACTTC | TRBV20-1 | . | . | TRBJ2-4
CASSVDRVNSPLHF | TGTGCCAGCAGCGTTGACAGGGTTAATTCACCCCTCCACTTT | TRBV12-3/TRBV12-4 | . | TRBD1 | TRBJ1-6
CASSTTSERGPDTQYF | TGTGCCAGCAGTACGACTAGCGAAAGGGGTCCAGATACGCAGTATTTT | TRBV12-3/TRBV12-4 | . | TRBD2 | TRBJ2-3
CSALSGLSSYEQYF | TGCAGTGCTCTTAGCGGGTTAAGCTCCTACGAGCAGTACTTC | TRBV20-1 | many | TRBD2 | TRBJ2-7
CASSHMVVFNEKLFF | TGCGCCAGCAGCCACATGGTTGTTTTTAATGAAAAACTGTTTTTT | TRBV4-1 | . | . | TRBJ1-4
CSASRGRQGSTEAFF | TGCAGTGCTAGTAGGGGGAGACAGGGGAGCACTGAAGCTTTCTTT | TRBV20-1 | few | TRBD1 | TRBJ1-1
CACRLAGSTDTQYF | TGTGCCTGCCGACTAGCGGGGAGCACAGATACGCAGTATTTT | TRBV3-1 | few | TRBD2 | TRBJ2-3
CASSKNRDTGELFF | TGTGCCAGCAGCAAAAACAGGGACACCGGGGAGCTGTTTTTT | TRBV7-9 | . | . | TRBJ2-2
CSARAWRGNEQFF | TGCAGTGCTAGGGCATGGAGAGGGAATGAGCAGTTCTTC | TRBV20-1 | few | . | TRBJ2-1
CSVVASGRPGELFF | TGCAGCGTTGTGGCGAGCGGGAGGCCCGGGGAGCTGTTTTTT | TRBV29-1 | few | TRBD2 | TRBJ2-2
CASSLPSGGANIQYF | TGTGCCAGCAGTCTACCTAGCGGGGGGGCAAACATTCAGTACTTC | TRBV2 | . | TRBD2 | TRBJ2-4
CASSRDSGGAYEQYF | TGTGCCAGCAGCCGGGATAGCGGGGGGGCCTACGAGCAGTACTTC | TRBV4-2 | . | TRBD2 | TRBJ2-7
CASSEWTPVYNEQFF | TGCGCCAGCAGTGAATGGACTCCCGTTTACAATGAGCAGTTCTTC | TRBV10-2 | . | . | TRBJ2-1
CATQQEGQSTDTQYF | TGCGCCACCCAGCAGGAAGGACAAAGCACAGATACGCAGTATTTT | TRBV5-1 | few | . | TRBJ2-3
CSVEITSGTDTQYF | TGCAGCGTTGAAATAACTAGCGGCACAGATACGCAGTATTTT | TRBV29-1 | . | TRBD2 | TRBJ2-3
CASSPKKGLSNQPQHF | TGTGCCAGCAGTCCGAAGAAGGGCCTTAGCAATCAGCCCCAGCATTTT | TRBV12-3/TRBV12-4 | . | . | TRBJ1-5
CASSPLTSGGTDTQYF | TGTGCCAGCAGCCCCCTGACTAGCGGGGGCACAGATACGCAGTATTTT | TRBV7-6 | many | TRBD2 | TRBJ2-3
CASSQVDLRNEQFF | TGTGCCAGCAGCCAAGTGGACTTGAGAAATGAGCAGTTCTTC | TRBV14 | . | . | TRBJ2-1
CASSQEGLAGVTDTQYF | TGTGCCAGCAGCCAAGAGGGACTAGCGGGAGTCACAGATACGCAGTATTTT | TRBV4-2 | many | TRBD2 | TRBJ2-3
CASSLDRGIREQYF | TGTGCCAGCAGCTTGGATCGGGGAATCCGCGAGCAGTACTTC | TRBV5-6 | few | . | TRBJ2-7
CASYLTGAYNEQFF | TGTGCCAGCTACCTAACAGGGGCCTACAATGAGCAGTTCTTC | TRBV2 | few | TRBD1 | TRBJ2-1
CASSLYPTGYSYEQYF | TGTGCCAGCAGTTTGTACCCGACAGGGTACTCCTACGAGCAGTACTTC | TRBV12-3/TRBV12-4 | . | TRBD1 | TRBJ2-7
CASSLRWLAGGLFSSYNEQYF | TGTGCCAGCAGCCTCCGGTGGTTAGCGGGAGGGCTCTTTAGCTCCTACAATGAGCAGTACTTC | TRBV7-8 | . | TRBD2 | TRBJ2-7
CASSFPGLPNYGYTF | TGTGCCAGCAGTTTTCCGGGGTTGCCTAACTATGGCTACACCTTC | TRBV27 | . | . | TRBJ1-2
CASSPDRGSSGNTIYF | TGTGCCAGCAGTCCCGACCGGGGAAGCTCTGGAAACACCATATATTTT | TRBV2 | . | . | TRBJ1-3
CASSLGTGTGGNEQFF | TGCGCCAGCAGCTTGGGCACCGGGACAGGGGGCAATGAGCAGTTCTTC | TRBV5-1 | . | TRBD1 | TRBJ2-1
CSVRLYNEQYF | TGCAGCGTTCGGCTATACAATGAGCAGTACTTC | TRBV29-1 | few | . | TRBJ2-5
CASSPGTSRRTDTQYF | TGCGCCAGCAGCCCTGGGACTAGCAGGCGCACAGATACGCAGTATTTT | TRBV5-1 | . | TRBD2 | TRBJ2-3
CASSPSGIVFNEQFF | TGCGCCAGCAGCCCATCGGGTATAGTTTTCAATGAGCAGTTCTTC | TRBV4-1 | few | . | TRBJ2-1
CASSDGTGGSNQPQHF | TGTGCCAGTAGTGACGGGACAGGGGGTAGCAATCAGCCCCAGCATTTT | TRBV19 | . | TRBD1 | TRBJ1-5
CASSNRGAYGYTF | TGTGCCAGCAGCAACAGGGGGGCCTATGGCTACACCTTC | TRBV7-2 | few | TRBD1 | TRBJ1-2
CASSLAYRESLYGYTF | TGTGCCAGCAGCTTAGCCTACAGGGAATCCCTCTATGGCTACACCTTC | TRBV7-2 | . | . | TRBJ1-2
CASQGSNSPLHF | TGTGCCTCTCAGGGGTCCAATTCACCCCTCCACTTT | TRBV6-5 | . | . | TRBJ1-6
CSAREPGLALDEQFF | TGCAGTGCTAGAGAACCGGGACTAGCCCTCGATGAGCAGTTCTTC | TRBV20-1 | few | TRBD2 | TRBJ2-1
CASSERVASGNHNEQFF | TGTGCCAGCAGTGAAAGGGTGGCTAGCGGGAATCACAATGAGCAGTTCTTC | TRBV6-1 | few | TRBD2 | TRBJ2-1
CASSEYRGQPQHF | TGTGCCAGCAGTGAATATAGGGGGCAGCCCCAGCATTTT | TRBV25-1 | few | . | TRBJ1-5
CATSRDQNQPQHF | TGTGCCACCAGCAGAGATCAAAATCAGCCCCAGCATTTT | TRBV15 | . | . | TRBJ1-5
CASSSTSGGGEDTQYF | TGTGCCAGCAGCTCCACTAGCGGAGGGGGAGAAGATACGCAGTATTTT | TRBV7-9 | few | TRBD2 | TRBJ2-3
CAISGVQGSYNEQFF | TGTGCCATCAGTGGGGTTCAGGGCTCCTACAATGAGCAGTTCTTC | TRBV10-3 | . | . | TRBJ2-1
CASSEGLAGGYLSGANVLTF | TGTGCCAGCAGCGAGGGACTAGCGGGGGGTTATCTCTCTGGGGCCAACGTCCTGACTTTC | TRBV13 | . | TRBD2 | TRBJ2-6
CASSLQVIQNTGELFF | TGTGCCAGCAGTTTACAGGTGATCCAGAACACCGGGGAGCTGTTTTTT | TRBV11-2 | . | . | TRBJ2-2
CASSFAVSGGIQTQYF | TGTGCCAGCAGCTTCGCGGTTAGCGGGGGGATACAAACGCAGTATTTT | TRBV11-2 | . | TRBD2 | TRBJ2-3
CASSQDGSHRTGYYGYTF | TGTGCCAGCAGCCAAGATGGGTCCCACAGGACAGGCTACTATGGCTACACCTTC | TRBV4-2 | . | TRBD1 | TRBJ1-2
CASSGLAGVSPTDTQYF | TGCGCCAGCAGCGGACTAGCGGGGGTCTCCCCCACAGATACGCAGTATTTT | TRBV5-1 | . | TRBD2 | TRBJ2-3
CASRHSGGAEDTQYF | TGCGCCAGCCGCCATAGCGGGGGGGCCGAAGATACGCAGTATTTT | TRBV5-1 | . | TRBD2 | TRBJ2-3